This T cell receptor (beta chain) was identified in a study of OX40 agonist ivuxolimab in advanced cancers. Sequencing was performed with immunoSEQ multiplex PCR; in TCRdb, only in-frame clones are kept and a portion is missing. The data contain around 80,000 clones, roughly 82% of them singletons. This clone has just a few counts. Its specificity is not known. Deletions cut 7 bases from V and 4 bases from J, with 13 bases between. This CDR3 is 13 amino acids long. Germline-derived CDR1 and CDR2 are MDHEN and SYDVKM. Autoimmune disease history or systemic immunosuppression was exclusionary. Findings and caveats of the study: At 0.1-3.0 mg/kg, partial responders had clonal expansion among the lowest observed. It was also the case that some nonresponders had low normalized T-cell clonal expansion.

The sequence came from an adult with an advanced solid tumor such as melanoma, head and neck, liver or kidney cancer. Specimen: CD4+ or CD8+ T cells sorted from blood, collected in a trial of the OX40 agonist ivuxolimab. The rearrangement links TRBV28 to TRBJ1-2; tentative D call: TRBD1 (6 bases). CDR3 sequence reads: CASKQGGGYGYTF. The CDR3 nucleotides read TGTGCCAGCAAGCAGGGAGGGGGCTATGGCTACACCTTC.